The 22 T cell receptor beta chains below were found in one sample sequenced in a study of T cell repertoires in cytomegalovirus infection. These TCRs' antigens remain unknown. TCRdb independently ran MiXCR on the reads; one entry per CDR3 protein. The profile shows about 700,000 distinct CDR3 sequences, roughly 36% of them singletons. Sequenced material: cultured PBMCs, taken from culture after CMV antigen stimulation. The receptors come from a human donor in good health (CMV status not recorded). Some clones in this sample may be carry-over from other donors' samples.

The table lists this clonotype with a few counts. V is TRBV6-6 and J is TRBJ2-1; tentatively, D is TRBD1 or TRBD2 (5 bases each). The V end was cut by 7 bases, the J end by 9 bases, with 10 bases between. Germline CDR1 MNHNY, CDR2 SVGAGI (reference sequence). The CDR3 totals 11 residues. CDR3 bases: TGTGCCAGCACCCCGGGGCTTGAGCAGTTCTTC. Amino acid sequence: CASTPGLEQFF.

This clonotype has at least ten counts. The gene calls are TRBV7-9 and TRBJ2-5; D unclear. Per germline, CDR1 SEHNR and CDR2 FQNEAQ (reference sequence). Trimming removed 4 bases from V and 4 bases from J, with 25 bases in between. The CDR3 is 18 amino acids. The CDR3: CASSSDRVAHQNLETQYF. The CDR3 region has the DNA TGTGCCAGCAGCTCTGATAGAGTAGCCCATCAAAACTTAGAGACCCAGTACTTC.

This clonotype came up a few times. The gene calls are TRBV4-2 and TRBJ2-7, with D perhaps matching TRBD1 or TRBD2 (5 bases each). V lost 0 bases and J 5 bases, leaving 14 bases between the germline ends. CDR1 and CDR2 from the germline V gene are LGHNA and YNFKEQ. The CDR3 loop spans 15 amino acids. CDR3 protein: CASSQDGDPRDEQYF. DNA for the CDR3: TGTGCCAGCAGCCAAGACGGGGACCCAAGAGACGAGCAGTACTTC.

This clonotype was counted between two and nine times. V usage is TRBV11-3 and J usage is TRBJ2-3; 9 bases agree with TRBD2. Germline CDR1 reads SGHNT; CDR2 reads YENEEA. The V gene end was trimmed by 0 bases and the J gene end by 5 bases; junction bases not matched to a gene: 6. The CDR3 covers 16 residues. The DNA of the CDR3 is TGTGCCAGCAGCTTAGATGGGTCTAGCGGGGAAGATACGCAGTATTTT. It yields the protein CASSLDGSSGEDTQYF.

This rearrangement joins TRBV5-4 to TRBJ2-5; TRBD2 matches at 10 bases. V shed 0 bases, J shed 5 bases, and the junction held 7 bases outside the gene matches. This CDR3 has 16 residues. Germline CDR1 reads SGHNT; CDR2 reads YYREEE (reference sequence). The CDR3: CASSLELAGVSETQYF. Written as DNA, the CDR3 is TGTGCCAGCAGCTTGGAGCTAGCGGGAGTATCGGAGACCCAGTACTTC.

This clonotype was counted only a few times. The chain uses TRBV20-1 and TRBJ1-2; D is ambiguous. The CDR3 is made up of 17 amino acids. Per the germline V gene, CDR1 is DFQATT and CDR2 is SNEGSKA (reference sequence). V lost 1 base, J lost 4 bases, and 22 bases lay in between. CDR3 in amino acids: CSARALQSWRLGYGYTF. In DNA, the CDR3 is TGCAGTGCTAGAGCCCTCCAATCATGGCGGCTGGGCTATGGCTACACCTTC.

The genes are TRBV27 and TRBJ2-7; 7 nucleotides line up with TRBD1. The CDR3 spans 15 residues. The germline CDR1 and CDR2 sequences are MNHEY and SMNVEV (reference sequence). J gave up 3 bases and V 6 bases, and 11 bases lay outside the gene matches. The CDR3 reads CASSSPEGQFYEQYF. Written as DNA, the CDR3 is TGTGCCAGCAGCTCCCCCGAGGGACAGTTCTACGAGCAGTACTTC.

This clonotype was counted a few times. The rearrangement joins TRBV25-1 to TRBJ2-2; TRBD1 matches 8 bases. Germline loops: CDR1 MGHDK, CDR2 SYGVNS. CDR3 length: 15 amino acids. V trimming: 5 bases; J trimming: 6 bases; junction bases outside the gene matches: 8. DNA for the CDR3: TGTGCCAGCAGTCCCTTAGACAGGGGACCCGGGGAGCTGTTTTTT. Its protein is CASSPLDRGPGELFF.

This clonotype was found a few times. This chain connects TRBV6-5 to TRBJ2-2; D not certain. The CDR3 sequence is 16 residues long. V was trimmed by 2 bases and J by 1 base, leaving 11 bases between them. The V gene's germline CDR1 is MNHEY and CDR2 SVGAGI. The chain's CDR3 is CASSYDVLLNTGELFF. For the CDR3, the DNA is TGTGCCAGCAGTTACGATGTCCTACTGAACACCGGGGAGCTGTTTTTT.

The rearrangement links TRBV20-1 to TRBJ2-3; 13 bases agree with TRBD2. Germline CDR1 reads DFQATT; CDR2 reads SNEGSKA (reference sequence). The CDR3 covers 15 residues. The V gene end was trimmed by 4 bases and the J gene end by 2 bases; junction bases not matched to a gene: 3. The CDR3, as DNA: TGCAGTGCTACGACTAGCGGGGGGTTCACAGATACGCAGTATTTT. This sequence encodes CSATTSGGFTDTQYF.

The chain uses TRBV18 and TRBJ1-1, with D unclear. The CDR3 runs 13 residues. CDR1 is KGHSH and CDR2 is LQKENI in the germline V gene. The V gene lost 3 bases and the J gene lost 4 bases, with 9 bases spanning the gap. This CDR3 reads CASSPPGITEAFF. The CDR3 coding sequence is TGTGCCAGCTCACCCCCGGGTATCACTGAAGCTTTCTTT.

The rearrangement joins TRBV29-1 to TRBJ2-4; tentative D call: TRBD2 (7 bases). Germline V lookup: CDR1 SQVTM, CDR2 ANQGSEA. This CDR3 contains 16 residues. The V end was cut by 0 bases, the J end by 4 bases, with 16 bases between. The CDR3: CSVEDARGGGKNIQYF. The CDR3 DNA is TGCAGCGTTGAAGATGCCCGCGGGGGCGGGAAAAACATTCAGTACTTC.

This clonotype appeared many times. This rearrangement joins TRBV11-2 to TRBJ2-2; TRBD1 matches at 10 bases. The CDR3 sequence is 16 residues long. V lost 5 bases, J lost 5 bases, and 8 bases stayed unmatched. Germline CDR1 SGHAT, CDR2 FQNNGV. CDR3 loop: CASSGRDRGSTGELFF. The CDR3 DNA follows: TGTGCCAGCAGCGGTCGGGACAGGGGCTCGACCGGGGAGCTGTTTTTT.

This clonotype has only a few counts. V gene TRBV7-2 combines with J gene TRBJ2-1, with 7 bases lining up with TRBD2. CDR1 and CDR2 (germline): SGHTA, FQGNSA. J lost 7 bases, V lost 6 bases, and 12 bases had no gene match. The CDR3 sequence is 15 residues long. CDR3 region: CASREWGGSGNEQFF. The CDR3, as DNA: TGTGCCAGCAGGGAATGGGGCGGGAGTGGTAATGAGCAGTTCTTC.

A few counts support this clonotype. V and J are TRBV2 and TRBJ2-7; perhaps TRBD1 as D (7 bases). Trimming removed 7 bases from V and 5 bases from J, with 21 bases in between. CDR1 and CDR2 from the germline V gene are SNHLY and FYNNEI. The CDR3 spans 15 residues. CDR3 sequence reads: CASIFKQGRRNEQYF. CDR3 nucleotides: TGTGCCAGCATCTTCAAACAGGGGAGGAGGAACGAGCAGTACTTC.

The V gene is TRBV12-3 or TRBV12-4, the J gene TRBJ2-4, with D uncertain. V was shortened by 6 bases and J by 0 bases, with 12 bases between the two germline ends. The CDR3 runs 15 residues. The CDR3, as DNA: TGTGCCAGCAGCTCAAGTCTCTTAGCCAAAAACATTCAGTACTTC. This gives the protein CASSSSLLAKNIQYF.

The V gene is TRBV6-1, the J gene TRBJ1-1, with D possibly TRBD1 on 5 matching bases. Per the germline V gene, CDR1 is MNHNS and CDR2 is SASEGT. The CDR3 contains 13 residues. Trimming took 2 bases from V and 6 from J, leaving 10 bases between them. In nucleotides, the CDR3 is TGTGCCAGCAGTGAATGGGGGGAACCTGAAGCTTTCTTT. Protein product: CASSEWGEPEAFF.

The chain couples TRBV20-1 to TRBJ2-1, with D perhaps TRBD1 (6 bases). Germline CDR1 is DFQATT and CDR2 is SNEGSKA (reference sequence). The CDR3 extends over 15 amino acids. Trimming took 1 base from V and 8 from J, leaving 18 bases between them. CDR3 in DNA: TGCAGTGCTAGAGCCGCGAACAGGGTTGTCGATGAGCAGTTCTTC. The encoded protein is CSARAANRVVDEQFF.

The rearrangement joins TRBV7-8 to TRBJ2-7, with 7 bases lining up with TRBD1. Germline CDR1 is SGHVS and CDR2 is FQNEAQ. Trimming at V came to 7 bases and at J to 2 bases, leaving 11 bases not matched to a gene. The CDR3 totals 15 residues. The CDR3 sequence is CASTPSGQGAYEQYF. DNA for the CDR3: TGTGCCAGCACTCCCTCAGGGCAGGGGGCCTACGAGCAGTACTTC.

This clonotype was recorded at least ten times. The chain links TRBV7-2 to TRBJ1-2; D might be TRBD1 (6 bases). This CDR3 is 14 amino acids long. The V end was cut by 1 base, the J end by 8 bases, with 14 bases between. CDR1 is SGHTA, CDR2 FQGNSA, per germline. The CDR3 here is CASSLGTASRGYTF. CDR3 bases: TGTGCCAGCAGCTTAGGGACAGCCAGTCGGGGCTACACCTTC.

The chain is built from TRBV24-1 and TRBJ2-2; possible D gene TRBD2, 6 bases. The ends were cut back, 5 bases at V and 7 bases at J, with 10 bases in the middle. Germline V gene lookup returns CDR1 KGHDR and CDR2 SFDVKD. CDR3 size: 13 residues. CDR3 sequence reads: CATSVQEGGELFF. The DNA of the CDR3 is TGTGCCACCAGTGTTCAGGAGGGCGGGGAGCTGTTTTTT.

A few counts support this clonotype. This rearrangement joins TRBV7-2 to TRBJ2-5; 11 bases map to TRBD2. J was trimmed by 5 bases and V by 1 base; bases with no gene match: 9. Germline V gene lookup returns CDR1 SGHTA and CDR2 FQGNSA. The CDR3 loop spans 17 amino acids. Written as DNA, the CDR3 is TGTGCCAGCAGCTTAGGAGGGTCTAGCGGGAGGTGGGAGACCCAGTACTTC. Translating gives CASSLGGSSGRWETQYF.